This entry is about one T cell receptor beta chain. The method was immunoSEQ multiplex PCR; TCRdb's version includes in-frame clones alone and lacks a portion of them. The sample includes roughly 200,000 clones, about four fifths of them seen just once. The sample is drawn from a study of blood T cell repertoires in COVID-19. The CDR3 is made up of 15 amino acids. V was pared by 0 bases and J by 5 bases, with 2 bases of the junction left unmatched. Germline CDR1 SGDLS, CDR2 YYNGEE. The chain is built from TRBV9 and TRBJ2-2; 9 positions agree with TRBD2. What was sequenced was peripheral blood. The clonotype comes from a woman aged 80 or older with COVID-19, enrolled during active disease. The CDR3 coding sequence is TGTGCCAGCAGCGTAGCTACTAGCGGGACCGGGGAGCTGTTTTTT. Its translation: CASSVATSGTGELFF. The entire variable domain, with the rest obtained from reference TRBV9 and TRBJ2-2, is as follows: DSGVTQTPKHLITATGQRVTLRCSPRSGDLSVYWYQQSLDQGLQFLIQYYNGEERAKGNILERFSAQQFPDLHSELNLSSLELGDSALYFCASSVATSGTGELFFGEGSRLTVL.